These 24 T cell receptor beta chains originate from one sample sequenced in a study of T cells in Graves' hyperthyroidism and ophthalmopathy. Using RNA transcripts as the source, TCR beta CDR3 regions were amplified. The TCR CDR3 first-round RT-PCR relied on the HTBI primer set. TCRdb reanalysed the multiplex PCR reads using MiXCR and keeps one entry per CDR3 protein. The sample shows around 500,000 distinct CDR3 sequences, 12% to 15% of them seen only once. The sample consisted of blood. The receptors come from a woman aged 35 to 49 with Graves' hyperthyroidism.

This clonotype appeared many times. The chain combines TRBV3-1 with TRBJ1-2; D possibly corresponds to TRBD1 (5 bases). V dropped 1 base and J dropped 3 bases, with 6 bases sitting between them. This CDR3 has 13 residues. The germline CDR1 and CDR2 sequences are LGHDT and YNNKEL (reference sequence). CDR3 coding DNA: TGTGCCAGCAGCCAAGTCAGGGACTATGGCTACACCTTC. Translating it yields CASSQVRDYGYTF.

The V call is TRBV4-1, the J call TRBJ1-1, with D possibly TRBD1 on 5 matching bases. The CDR3 extends over 16 amino acids. Germline V lookup: CDR1 MGHRA, CDR2 YSYEKL. V lost 1 base and J 4 bases, leaving 16 bases between the germline ends. CDR3 sequence: CASSQGWGGEGTEAFF. The CDR3 nucleotides are TGCGCCAGCAGCCAAGGGTGGGGCGGCGAGGGCACTGAAGCTTTCTTT.

This clonotype showed up many times. The chain joins TRBV20-1 to TRBJ2-2; 7 bases are a match to TRBD1. Germline V gives CDR1 DFQATT, CDR2 SNEGSKA (reference sequence). J was trimmed by 1 base and V by 6 bases; bases with no gene match: 5. The CDR3 extends over 14 amino acids. CDR3 in amino acids: CSARDSLNTGELFF. The CDR3 DNA sequence: TGCAGTGCAAGGGACAGCCTGAACACCGGGGAGCTGTTTTTT.

In its sample, this clonotype was seen many times. The V gene is TRBV28, the J gene TRBJ2-2, with D possibly matching TRBD1 (6 bases). Trimming took 4 bases from V and 5 from J, leaving 14 bases between them. The germline V gene encodes CDR1 MDHEN and CDR2 SYDVKM. CDR3 length: 15 residues. The CDR3 DNA follows: TGTGCCAGCAGTTCTCCGGGACACACGACCGGGGAGCTGTTTTTT. Translated, it gives CASSSPGHTTGELFF.

This clonotype has a count of ten or more. This chain joins TRBV20-1 and TRBJ2-5; the D gene is possibly TRBD2 (5 bases). V gave up 0 bases and J gave up 5 bases, with 10 bases separating them. Per the germline V gene, CDR1 is DFQATT and CDR2 is SNEGSKA (reference sequence). This CDR3 has 13 residues. CDR3 coding DNA: TGCAGTGCTAGAGATCGGGGTCTTGAGACCCAGTACTTC. Its translation: CSARDRGLETQYF.

This clonotype was seen repeatedly, ten times or more. The chain carries TRBV28 and TRBJ2-7, with D tentatively TRBD1 (5 bases). Germline CDR1 is MDHEN and CDR2 is SYDVKM. With 2 bases removed from V and 3 bases from J, the gap between germline ends came to 8 bases. CDR3 length: 13 residues. Here the CDR3 reads CASSLRQIYEQYF. CDR3 bases: TGTGCCAGCAGTTTACGACAGATCTACGAGCAGTACTTC.

The V and J genes are TRBV18 and TRBJ2-6, with 8 bases matching TRBD1. Germline CDR1 and CDR2: KGHSH and LQKENI. V was pared by 0 bases and J by 0 bases, with 4 bases of the junction left unmatched. There are 18 residues in the CDR3. This CDR3 is CASSPPTGAISGANVLTF. CDR3 in DNA: TGTGCCAGCTCACCACCGACAGGGGCGATCTCTGGGGCCAACGTCCTGACTTTC.

This chain links TRBV5-1 with TRBJ2-7, with D maybe TRBD2 (6 bases). CDR3 length: 14 amino acids. The V end was cut by 0 bases, the J end by 7 bases, with 14 bases between. Per the germline V gene, CDR1 is SGHRS and CDR2 is YFSETQ. The CDR3 spells CASSLGQGGDEQYF. In DNA form, the CDR3 reads TGCGCCAGCAGCTTGGGGCAGGGCGGGGATGAGCAGTACTTC.

This clonotype showed up many times. The rearrangement links TRBV5-1 to TRBJ2-3, with D perhaps TRBD1 or TRBD2 (6 bases each). Trimming shortened V by 0 bases and J by 7 bases, and 12 bases separated the two germline ends. CDR3 size: 14 residues. CDR1 is SGHRS, CDR2 YFSETQ, per germline. The chain's CDR3 is CASSLGQEGHTQYF. CDR3 in DNA: TGCGCCAGCAGCTTGGGACAGGAGGGTCATACGCAGTATTTT.

This clonotype was detected ten times or more. The gene calls are TRBV3-1 and TRBJ2-1; D possibly corresponds to TRBD2 (6 bases). Germline V CDR1 and CDR2: LGHDT, YNNKEL (reference sequence). V lost 3 bases and J 3 bases, leaving 12 bases between the germline ends. The CDR3 is 15 amino acids. The CDR3 is CASSHDGSSYNEQFF. The CDR3, as DNA: TGTGCCAGCAGCCATGACGGGAGTAGCTACAATGAGCAGTTCTTC.

In this sample, this clonotype turned up many times. The chain carries TRBV3-1 and TRBJ1-4; the D gene is possibly TRBD1 (5 bases). Germline lookup yields CDR1 LGHDT and CDR2 YNNKEL (reference sequence). The V end lost 0 bases, the J end lost 10 bases, and 24 bases lay between the germline ends. The CDR3 has 18 amino acids. As DNA, the CDR3 is TGTGCCAGCAGCCAAGAGCGGTCTCGGTCCAGGGCCCAAGGAAAACTGTTTTTT. It codes for CASSQERSRSRAQGKLFF.

The table lists this clonotype with a few counts. The chain has TRBV19 and TRBJ2-7, with 11 bases aligning to TRBD1. CDR1 LNHDA and CDR2 SQIVND come from the germline V gene (reference sequence). V dropped 3 bases and J dropped 6; count of bases not matched to a gene: 7. The CDR3 extends over 15 amino acids. The CDR3 protein is CASSIRGQGAGEQYF. CDR3 nucleotide sequence: TGTGCCAGTAGTATCCGCGGACAGGGGGCTGGCGAGCAGTACTTC.

This clonotype was observed a few times. This sequence joins TRBV12-3 or TRBV12-4 and TRBJ2-1, with D possibly being TRBD1 (5 bases). CDR3 length equals 12 residues. V lost 5 bases, J lost 9 bases, and 11 bases lay in between. The CDR3 DNA is TGTGCCAGCAGTCTGCAGGGATTTGAGCAGTTCTTC. As protein: CASSLQGFEQFF.

In its sample, this clonotype was seen a few times. The J gene is TRBJ1-5, the V gene TRBV10-1, with 7 positions matching TRBD1. The junction had 9 bases not matched to a gene; V was cut back by 4 bases and J by 0 bases. This CDR3 has 17 amino acids. CDR1 and CDR2 from the germline V gene are WNHNN and SYGVQD (reference sequence). CDR3 in DNA: TGCGCCAGCAGTGCGACAGGGAGATTCTATAGCAATCAGCCCCAGCATTTT. Protein product: CASSATGRFYSNQPQHF.

This clonotype has ten or more counts. The chain employs TRBV12-3 or TRBV12-4 and TRBJ2-7; TRBD2 matches 9 bases. CDR3 length: 15 residues. V lost 6 bases to trimming and J lost 6 bases; unmatched junction nucleotides: 12. The CDR3 reads CASSHTGTSRPEQYF. The CDR3 nucleotides are TGTGCCAGCAGCCATACCGGGACTAGCAGACCCGAGCAGTACTTC.

This clonotype was counted between two and nine times. The gene calls are TRBV19 and TRBJ1-1, with D uncertain. V dropped 5 bases and J dropped 0 bases, with 7 bases sitting between them. The length of the CDR3 is 13 residues. Germline V lookup: CDR1 LNHDA, CDR2 SQIVND (reference sequence). CDR3 in amino acids: CASSWSLNTEAFF. DNA of the CDR3: TGTGCCAGTAGTTGGAGTTTGAACACTGAAGCTTTCTTT.

This clonotype occurred a few times. This sequence joins TRBV29-1 and TRBJ2-1; the D is unclear. V lost 7 bases, J lost 3 bases, and 19 bases lay in between. This CDR3 has 15 amino acids. Germline V CDR1 and CDR2: SQVTM, ANQGSEA. For the CDR3, the DNA is TGCAGCGGACACCCCATCCCCAAGGACTACAATGAGCAGTTCTTC. Translated: CSGHPIPKDYNEQFF.

This rearrangement joins TRBV30 to TRBJ1-3; D is undetermined. V was cut by 7 bases and J by 0 bases, with 7 bases left in between. This CDR3 is built from 12 residues. CDR1 is GTSNPN and CDR2 is SVGIG in the germline V gene (reference sequence). The CDR3 nucleotides read TGTGCCTCGCCGGACTCTGGAAACACCATATATTTT. This encodes CASPDSGNTIYF.

This clonotype has more than one count but fewer than ten. The J gene is TRBJ1-2, the V gene TRBV12-3 or TRBV12-4; D call uncertain. This CDR3 spans 14 amino acids. Between the trimmed V and J ends, which lost 2 bases and 7 bases, there was a span of 14 bases. CDR3 nucleotide sequence: TGTGCCAGCAGTTTAATGGCATCACCGGGTGGCTACACCTTC. Translated, it gives CASSLMASPGGYTF.

The chain is built from TRBV9 and TRBJ2-7; 16 bases line up with TRBD2. From germline, CDR1 is SGDLS and CDR2 YYNGEE. The CDR3 consists of 17 residues. V was pared by 2 bases and J by 3 bases, with 5 bases of the junction left unmatched. The CDR3 sequence: CASSVGTSGREVYEQYF. DNA of the CDR3: TGTGCCAGCAGCGTCGGGACTAGCGGGAGGGAAGTCTACGAGCAGTACTTC. Full variable domain (missing parts from reference TRBV9 and TRBJ2-7): DSGVTQTPKHLITATGQRVTLRCSPRSGDLSVYWYQQSLDQGLQFLIQYYNGEERAKGNILERFSAQQFPDLHSELNLSSLELGDSALYFCASSVGTSGREVYEQYFGPGTRLTVT.

This chain connects TRBV7-2 to TRBJ1-5; D is uncertain. The CDR3 totals 13 residues. From germline, CDR1 is SGHTA and CDR2 FQGNSA. The V end was cut by 2 bases, the J end by 6 bases, with 8 bases between. CDR3 nucleotide sequence: TGTGCCAGCAGCTTAATGGGTTCTCAGCCCCAGCATTTT. This translates into CASSLMGSQPQHF. Full variable domain (missing parts from reference TRBV7-2 and TRBJ1-5): GAGVSQSPSNKVTEKGKDVELRCDPISGHTALYWYRQSLGQGLEFLIYFQGNSAPDKSGLPSDRFSAERTGGSVSTLTIQRTQQEDSAVYLCASSLMGSQPQHFGDGTRLSIL.

In its sample, this clonotype was seen many times. This chain links TRBV7-9 with TRBJ2-4; 8 bases map to TRBD1. CDR1 is SEHNR and CDR2 is FQNEAQ in the germline V gene (reference sequence). After removal of 5 bases from V and 2 bases from J, the junction contained 11 bases not matched to a gene. CDR3 length: 17 amino acids. The CDR3 DNA reads as TGTGCCAGCAGCCCACCACAGGGGGAATTAACCAAAAACATTCAGTACTTC. Translating it yields CASSPPQGELTKNIQYF.

This clonotype was recorded many times. The V gene is TRBV7-2, the J gene TRBJ2-3; a possible D gene is TRBD2 (5 bases). CDR1 and CDR2 (germline): SGHTA, FQGNSA. Trimming left V 2 bases short and J 2 bases short, with 8 bases between. The CDR3 totals 14 residues. CDR3 bases: TGTGCCAGCAGCTTAAGGGAGACCACAGATACGCAGTATTTT. This sequence encodes CASSLRETTDTQYF. The entire variable domain, with the rest obtained from reference TRBV7-2 and TRBJ2-3, is as follows: GAGVSQSPSNKVTEKGKDVELRCDPISGHTALYWYRQSLGQGLEFLIYFQGNSAPDKSGLPSDRFSAERTGGSVSTLTIQRTQQEDSAVYLCASSLRETTDTQYFGPGTRLTVL.

This clonotype was observed at least ten times. The gene calls are TRBV6-1 and TRBJ2-6; D is possibly TRBD1 (6 bases). This CDR3 spans 14 amino acids. The V end lost 6 bases, the J end lost 0 bases, and 6 bases lay between the germline ends. Germline CDR1 MNHNS, CDR2 SASEGT. The CDR3 sequence: CASRDSSGANVLTF. The DNA for the CDR3 is TGTGCCAGCAGGGACAGCTCTGGGGCCAACGTCCTGACTTTC.